The clone carrying this TCR beta chain has at least ten counts. The antigen is undetermined. This entry belongs to a study of identical twins. Study results and caveats: Twin pairs' shared out-of-frame alpha sequences were enriched in low generation probability. Recombination models fit unrelated individuals' TCR alpha sharing but underestimated twins'.

A universal primer site was added by template switching, and unique molecular identifiers were carried by the cDNA. MiXCR was run by TCRdb on the 5' RACE reads, yielding one entry per CDR3 protein. The table has hundreds of thousands of distinct CDR3 sequences, around 5.7% seen once. The V and J ends lost 5 bases and 2 bases respectively, with 12 bases between them. The CDR3 contains 13 residues. Germline V gene lookup returns CDR1 SQVTM and CDR2 ANQGSEA. The origin of this receptor is a man younger than 35 in good health. The chain is built from TRBV29-1 and TRBJ2-5; tentatively, D is TRBD1 (5 bases). Specimen: naive T cells sorted from blood. CDR3 bases: TGCAGCGTTCGAACAGGAATACAAGAGACCCAGTACTTC. Amino acid sequence: CSVRTGIQETQYF.